These 2 T cell receptor beta chains were all obtained from the same sample, sequenced in a study of T cell responses to AZD1222 COVID-19 vaccine. Produced via immunoSEQ multiplex PCR; TCRdb's table is partial and in-frame only. The data contain some 130,000 clones, 80% to 95% of them singletons. Specimen: peripheral blood, collected 28 days after the second AZD1222 dose. These receptors were collected from an adult who received the AZD1222 COVID-19 vaccine.

The genes are TRBV5-4 and TRBJ2-1; D ambiguous. CDR1 and CDR2 (germline): SGHNT, YYREEE (reference sequence). The CDR3 length is 13 residues. The V and J ends lost 0 bases and 6 bases respectively, with 7 bases between them. CDR3 in amino acids: CASSLGSSNEQFF. Written as DNA, the CDR3 is TGTGCCAGCAGCTTGGGGTCTTCCAATGAGCAGTTCTTC.

Here the CDR3 reads CSARTGIPQFF. In nucleotides, the CDR3 is TGCAGTGCAAGAACAGGGATACCTCAGTTCTTC. This sequence joins TRBV20-1 and TRBJ2-1, with D possibly being TRBD1 (6 bases). Germline CDR1 DFQATT, CDR2 SNEGSKA (reference sequence). This CDR3 contains 11 residues. V lost 6 bases and J 13 bases, leaving 16 bases between the germline ends.